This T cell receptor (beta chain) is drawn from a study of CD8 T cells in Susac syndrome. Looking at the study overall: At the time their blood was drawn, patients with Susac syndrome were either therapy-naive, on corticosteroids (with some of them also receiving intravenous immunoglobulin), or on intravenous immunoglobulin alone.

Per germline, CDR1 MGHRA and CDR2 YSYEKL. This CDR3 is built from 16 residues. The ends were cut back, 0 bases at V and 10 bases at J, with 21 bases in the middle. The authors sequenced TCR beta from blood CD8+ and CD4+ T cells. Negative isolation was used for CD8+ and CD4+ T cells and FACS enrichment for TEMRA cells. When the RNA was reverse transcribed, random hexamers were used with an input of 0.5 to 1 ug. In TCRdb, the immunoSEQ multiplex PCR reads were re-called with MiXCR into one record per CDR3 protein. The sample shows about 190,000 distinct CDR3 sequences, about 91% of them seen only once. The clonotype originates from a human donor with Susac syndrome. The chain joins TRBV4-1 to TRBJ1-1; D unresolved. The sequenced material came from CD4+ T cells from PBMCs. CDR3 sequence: CASSQDPVKRTWGAFF. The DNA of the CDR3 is TGCGCCAGCAGCCAAGATCCCGTGAAAAGGACTTGGGGAGCTTTCTTT.